Below, one T cell receptor (beta chain) is given with its context. The CDR3 has 15 residues. The V end lost 5 bases, the J end lost 2 bases, and 13 bases lay between the germline ends. CDR1 and CDR2 from the germline V gene are SGHTA and FQGTGA. This entry is derived from a study of blood T cell repertoires in COVID-19. Study-wide context: There were acute and convalescent COVID-19 samples, and they came from the United States, Italy and Spain. PBMCs, B-cell-depleted T cells, or T cells were the source of the cDNA or gDNA that made up the material.

Data came from immunoSEQ multiplex PCR; TCRdb stores just in-frame clones and leaves some out. The sample holds 400,000 to 550,000 clones, approximately 90% seen once. The sample comprised peripheral blood. The chain employs TRBV7-3 and TRBJ2-1; TRBD2 might be the D (5 bases). The sequence was obtained from a woman between 25 and 40 years old with acute or convalescent COVID-19. The CDR3 DNA follows: TGTGCCAGCAGCCAGGACGCCGGGACCTACAATGAGCAGTTCTTC. Amino acid sequence: CASSQDAGTYNEQFF.